This section outlines one TCR beta chain sequence together with its context. Its target is not known. The sample belongs to a study of T-cell reconstitution after alpha-beta-depleted transplantation in children. Study-wide results and limits: Several hundred rapidly expanded clones from non-depleted graft cells reportedly supplied alpha-beta T cells about two months post-transplant. Surviving recipient T cells and thymic progenitors accounted for the high day-60 TCRbeta diversity observed in some patients.

Unique molecular identifiers were incorporated into the prepared TCRbeta library. Each CDR3 protein is one row after TCRdb ran MiXCR on the PCR reads. The sample yields more than 300,000 distinct CDR3 sequences, about 16% seen once. This CDR3 spans 12 amino acids. CDR1 is DFQATT and CDR2 is SNEGSKA in the germline V gene (reference sequence). V was clipped by 5 bases and J by 4 bases, with 9 bases between them. The V gene is TRBV20-1, the J gene TRBJ1-5; the D is unclear. The source was PBMCs, mostly from graft donor cells, collected 360 days after TCRalphabeta/CD19-depleted stem cell transplant. This receptor was identified in a male patient between 2 and 10 years old who had a stem cell transplant for acute lymphoblastic leukemia, so the T cells may come from the graft donor. The CDR3: CSALTFNQPQHF. The CDR3 DNA reads TGCAGTGCTTTGACATTTAATCAGCCCCAGCATTTT.